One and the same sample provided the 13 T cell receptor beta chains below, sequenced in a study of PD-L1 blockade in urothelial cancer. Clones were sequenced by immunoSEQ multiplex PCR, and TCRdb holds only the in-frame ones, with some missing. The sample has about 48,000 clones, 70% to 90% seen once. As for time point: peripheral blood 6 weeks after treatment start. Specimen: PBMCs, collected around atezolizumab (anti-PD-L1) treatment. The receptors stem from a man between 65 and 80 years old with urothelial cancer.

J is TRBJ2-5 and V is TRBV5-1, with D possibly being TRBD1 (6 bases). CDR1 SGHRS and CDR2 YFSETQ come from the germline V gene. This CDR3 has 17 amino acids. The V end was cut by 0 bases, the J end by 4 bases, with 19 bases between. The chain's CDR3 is CASSLGLGAEGGETQYF. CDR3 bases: TGCGCCAGCAGCTTGGGGTTGGGGGCGGAAGGAGGAGAGACCCAGTACTTC. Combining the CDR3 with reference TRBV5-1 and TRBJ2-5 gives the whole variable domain KAGVTQTPRYLIKTRGQQVTLSCSPISGHRSVSWYQQTPGQGLQFLFEYFSETQRNKGNFPGRFSGRQFSNSRSEMNVSTLELGDSALYLCASSLGLGAEGGETQYFGPGTRLLVL.

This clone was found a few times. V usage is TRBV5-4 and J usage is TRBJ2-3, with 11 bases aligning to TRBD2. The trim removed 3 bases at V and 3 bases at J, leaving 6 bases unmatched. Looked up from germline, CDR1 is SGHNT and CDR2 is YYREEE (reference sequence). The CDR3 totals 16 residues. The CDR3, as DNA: TGTGCCAGCAGCTCGAAGACTAGCGGGACTACAGATACGCAGTATTTT. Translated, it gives CASSSKTSGTTDTQYF.

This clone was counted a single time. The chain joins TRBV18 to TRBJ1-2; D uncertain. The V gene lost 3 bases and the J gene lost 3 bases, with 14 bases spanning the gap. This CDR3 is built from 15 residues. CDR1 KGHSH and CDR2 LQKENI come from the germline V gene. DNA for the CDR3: TGTGCCAGCTCACCTTCGTCGCCAGAGGACTATGGCTACACCTTC. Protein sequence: CASSPSSPEDYGYTF.

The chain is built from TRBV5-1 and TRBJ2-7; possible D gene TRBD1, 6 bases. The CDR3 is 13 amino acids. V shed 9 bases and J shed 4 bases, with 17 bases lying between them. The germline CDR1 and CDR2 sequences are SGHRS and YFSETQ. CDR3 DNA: TGCGCCACCAACCGGGGACAAGGATACGAGCAGTACTTC. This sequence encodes CATNRGQGYEQYF.

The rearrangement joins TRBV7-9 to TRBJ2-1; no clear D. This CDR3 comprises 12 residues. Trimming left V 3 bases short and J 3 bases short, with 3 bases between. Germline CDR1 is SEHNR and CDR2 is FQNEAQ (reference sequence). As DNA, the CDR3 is TGTGCCAGCAGCTTCTTCTACAATGAGCAGTTCTTC. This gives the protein CASSFFYNEQFF.

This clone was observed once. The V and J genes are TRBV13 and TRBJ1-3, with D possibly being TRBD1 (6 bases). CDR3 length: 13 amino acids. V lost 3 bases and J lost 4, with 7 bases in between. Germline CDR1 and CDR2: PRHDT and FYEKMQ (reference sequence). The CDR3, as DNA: TGTGCCAGCAGCTTTACAGGGGGAAACACCATATATTTT. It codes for CASSFTGGNTIYF.

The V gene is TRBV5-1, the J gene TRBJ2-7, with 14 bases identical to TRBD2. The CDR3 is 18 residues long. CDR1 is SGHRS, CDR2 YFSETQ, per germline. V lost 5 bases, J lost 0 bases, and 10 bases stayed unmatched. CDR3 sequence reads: CASSEGLAGVLSSYEQYF. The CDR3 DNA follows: TGCGCCAGCAGTGAGGGACTAGCGGGAGTCCTGAGCTCCTACGAGCAGTACTTC.

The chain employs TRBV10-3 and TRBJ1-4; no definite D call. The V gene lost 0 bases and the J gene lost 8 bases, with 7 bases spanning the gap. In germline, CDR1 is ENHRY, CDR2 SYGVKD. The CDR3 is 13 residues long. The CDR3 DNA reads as TGTGCCATCAGTGAGTCGAACAGCGAAAAACTGTTTTTT. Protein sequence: CAISESNSEKLFF.

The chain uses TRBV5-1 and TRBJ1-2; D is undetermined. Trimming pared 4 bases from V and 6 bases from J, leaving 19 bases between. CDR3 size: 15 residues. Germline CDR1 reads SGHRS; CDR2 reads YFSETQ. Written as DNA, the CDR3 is TGCGCCAGCAGCCCGGAGGCAGGAGAGACAAATGGCTACACCTTC. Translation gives CASSPEAGETNGYTF. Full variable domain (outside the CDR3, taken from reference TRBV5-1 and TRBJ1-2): KAGVTQTPRYLIKTRGQQVTLSCSPISGHRSVSWYQQTPGQGLQFLFEYFSETQRNKGNFPGRFSGRQFSNSRSEMNVSTLELGDSALYLCASSPEAGETNGYTFGSGTRLTVV.

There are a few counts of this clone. The CDR3 coding sequence is TGTGCCAGCAGCTTAGCGGCCCCTCTAGCGGGAGTCCCAGATACGCAGTATTTT. Protein product: CASSLAAPLAGVPDTQYF. The chain has TRBV11-2 and TRBJ2-3, with 10 bases matching TRBD2. This CDR3 region has 18 residues. Germline V gives CDR1 SGHAT, CDR2 FQNNGV. With 1 base clipped from V and 4 bases from J, the junction kept 11 bases outside the gene matches.

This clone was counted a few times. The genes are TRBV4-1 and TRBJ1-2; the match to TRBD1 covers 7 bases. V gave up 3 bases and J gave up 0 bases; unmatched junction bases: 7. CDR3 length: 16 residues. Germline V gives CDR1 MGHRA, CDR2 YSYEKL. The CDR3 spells CASSHLTGEANYGYTF. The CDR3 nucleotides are TGCGCCAGCAGCCACCTAACAGGGGAAGCTAACTATGGCTACACCTTC.

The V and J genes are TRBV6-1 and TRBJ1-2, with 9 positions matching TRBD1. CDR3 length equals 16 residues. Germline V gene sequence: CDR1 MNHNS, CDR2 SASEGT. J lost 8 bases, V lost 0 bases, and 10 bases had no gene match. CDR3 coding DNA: TGTGCCAGCAGTGAAGCTACTGGGGACAGGGCAGGGGGCTACACCTTC. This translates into CASSEATGDRAGGYTF.

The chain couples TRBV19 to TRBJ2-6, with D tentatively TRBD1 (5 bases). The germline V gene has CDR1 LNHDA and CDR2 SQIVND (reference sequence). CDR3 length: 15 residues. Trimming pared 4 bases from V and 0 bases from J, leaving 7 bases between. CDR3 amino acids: CASSTGYSGANVLTF. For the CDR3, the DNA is TGTGCCAGTAGTACAGGGTACTCTGGGGCCAACGTCCTGACTTTC.